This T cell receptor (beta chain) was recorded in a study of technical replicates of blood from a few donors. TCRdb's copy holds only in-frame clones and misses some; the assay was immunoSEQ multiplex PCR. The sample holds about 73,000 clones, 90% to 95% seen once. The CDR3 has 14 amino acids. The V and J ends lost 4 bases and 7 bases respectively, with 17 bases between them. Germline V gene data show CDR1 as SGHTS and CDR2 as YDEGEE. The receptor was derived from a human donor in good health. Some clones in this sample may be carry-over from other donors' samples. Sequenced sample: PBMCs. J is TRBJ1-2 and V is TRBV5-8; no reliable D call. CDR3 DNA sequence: TGTGCCAGCAGCACCGGAGGCCCGAAGCGTGGCTACACCTTC. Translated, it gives CASSTGGPKRGYTF.